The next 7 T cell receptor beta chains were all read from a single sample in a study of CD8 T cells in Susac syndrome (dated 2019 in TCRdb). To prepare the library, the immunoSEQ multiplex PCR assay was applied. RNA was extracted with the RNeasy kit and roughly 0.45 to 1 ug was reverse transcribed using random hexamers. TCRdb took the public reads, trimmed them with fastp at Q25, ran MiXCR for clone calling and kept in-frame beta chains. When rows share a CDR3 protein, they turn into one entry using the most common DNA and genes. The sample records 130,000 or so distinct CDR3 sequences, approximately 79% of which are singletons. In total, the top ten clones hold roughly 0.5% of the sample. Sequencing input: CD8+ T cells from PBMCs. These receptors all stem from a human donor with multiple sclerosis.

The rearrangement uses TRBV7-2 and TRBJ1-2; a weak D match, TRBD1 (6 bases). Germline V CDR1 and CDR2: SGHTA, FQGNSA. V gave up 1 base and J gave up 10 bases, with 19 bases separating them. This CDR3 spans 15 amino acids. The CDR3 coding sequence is TGTGCCAGCAGCTTAGATGCGCCGGGACAATCGTTCTACACCTTC. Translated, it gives CASSLDAPGQSFYTF.

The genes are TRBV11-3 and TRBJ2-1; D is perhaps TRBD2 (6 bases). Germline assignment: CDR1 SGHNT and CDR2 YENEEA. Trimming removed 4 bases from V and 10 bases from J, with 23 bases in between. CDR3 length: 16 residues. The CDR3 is CASSSQLALRSGEQFF. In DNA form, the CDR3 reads TGTGCCAGCAGCTCCCAACTAGCTTTAAGGTCTGGCGAGCAGTTCTTC. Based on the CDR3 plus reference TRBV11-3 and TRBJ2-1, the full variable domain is EAGVVQSPRYKIIEKKQPVAFWCNPISGHNTLYWYLQNLGQGPELLIRYENEEAVDDSQLPKDRFSAERLKGVDSTLKIQPAELGDSAVYLCASSSQLALRSGEQFFGPGTRLTVL.

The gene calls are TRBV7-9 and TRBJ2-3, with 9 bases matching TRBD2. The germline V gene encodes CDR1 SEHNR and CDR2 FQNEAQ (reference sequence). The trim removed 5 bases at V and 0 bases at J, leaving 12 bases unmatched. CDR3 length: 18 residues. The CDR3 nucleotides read TGTGCCAGCAGCCCCCTGGCGGGAGGGCCTATTAGCACAGATACGCAGTATTTT. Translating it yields CASSPLAGGPISTDTQYF.

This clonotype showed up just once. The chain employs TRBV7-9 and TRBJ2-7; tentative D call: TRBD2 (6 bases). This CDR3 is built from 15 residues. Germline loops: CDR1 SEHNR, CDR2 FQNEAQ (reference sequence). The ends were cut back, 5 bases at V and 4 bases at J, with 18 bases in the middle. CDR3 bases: TGTGCCAGCAGCGGAGGGCCCAAGTTAGAATACGAGCAGTACTTC. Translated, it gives CASSGGPKLEYEQYF. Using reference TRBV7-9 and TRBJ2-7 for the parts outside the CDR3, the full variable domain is DTGVSQNPRHKITKRGQNVTFRCDPISEHNRLYWYRQTLGQGPEFLTYFQNEAQLEKSRLLSDRFSAERPKGSFSTLEIQRTEQGDSAMYLCASSGGPKLEYEQYFGPGTRLTVT.

DNA for the CDR3: TGCGCCAGCAGCCTAAGGGCTGGACCCGAGGGGACTGAAGCTTTCTTT. This translates into CASSLRAGPEGTEAFF. The chain joins TRBV4-1 to TRBJ1-1; the D gene is possibly TRBD1 (5 bases). CDR1 is MGHRA, CDR2 YSYEKL, per germline. The CDR3 has 16 residues. The V gene lost 4 bases and the J gene lost 5 bases, with 20 bases spanning the gap.

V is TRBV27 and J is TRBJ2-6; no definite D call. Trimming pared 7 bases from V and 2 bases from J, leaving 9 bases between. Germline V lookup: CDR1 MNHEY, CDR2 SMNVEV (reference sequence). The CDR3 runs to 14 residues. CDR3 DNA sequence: TGTGCCAGCACCCCTCTGACTGGGGCCAACGTCCTGACTTTC. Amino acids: CASTPLTGANVLTF.

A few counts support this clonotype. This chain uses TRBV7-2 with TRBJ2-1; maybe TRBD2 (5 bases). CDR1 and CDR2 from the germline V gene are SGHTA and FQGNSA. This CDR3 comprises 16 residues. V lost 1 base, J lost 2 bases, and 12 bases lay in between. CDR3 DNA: TGTGCCAGCAGCTTAGGGAGCGGTCCCCCCTACAATGAGCAGTTCTTC. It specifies CASSLGSGPPYNEQFF.